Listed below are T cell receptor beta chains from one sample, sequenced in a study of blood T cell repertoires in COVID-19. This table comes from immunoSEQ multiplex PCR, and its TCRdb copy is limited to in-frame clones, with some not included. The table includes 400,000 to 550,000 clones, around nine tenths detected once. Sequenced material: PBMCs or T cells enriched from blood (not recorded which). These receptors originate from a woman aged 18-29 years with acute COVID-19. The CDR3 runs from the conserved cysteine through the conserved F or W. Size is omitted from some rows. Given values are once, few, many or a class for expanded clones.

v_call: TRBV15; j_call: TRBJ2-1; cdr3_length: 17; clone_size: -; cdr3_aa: CATSTPGRLYSYNEQFF
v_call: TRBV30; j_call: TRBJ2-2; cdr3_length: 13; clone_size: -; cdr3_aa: CAWNTRLTGELFF
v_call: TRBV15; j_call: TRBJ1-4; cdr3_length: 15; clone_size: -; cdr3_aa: CATSGTDSRMGKLFF
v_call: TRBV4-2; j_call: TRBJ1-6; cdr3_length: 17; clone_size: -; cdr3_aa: CASSQETDSSYNSPLHF
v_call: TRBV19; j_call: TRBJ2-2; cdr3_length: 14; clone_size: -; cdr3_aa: CASRDRGNTGELFF
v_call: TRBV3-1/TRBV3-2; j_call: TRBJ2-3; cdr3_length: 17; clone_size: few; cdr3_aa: CASSPRSRSSRTDTQYF
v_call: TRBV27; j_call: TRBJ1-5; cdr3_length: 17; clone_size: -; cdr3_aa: CASRAARDRNSNQPQHF
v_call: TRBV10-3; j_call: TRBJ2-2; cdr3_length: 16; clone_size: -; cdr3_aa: CAISESGRTNTGELFF
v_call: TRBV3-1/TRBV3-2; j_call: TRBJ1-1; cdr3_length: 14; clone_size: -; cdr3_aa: CASSQGGGGTEAFF
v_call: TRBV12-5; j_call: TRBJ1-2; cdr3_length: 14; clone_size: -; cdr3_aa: CASVLWGADYGYTF
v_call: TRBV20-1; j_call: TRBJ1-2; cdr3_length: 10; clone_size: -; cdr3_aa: CSAKGVGYTF
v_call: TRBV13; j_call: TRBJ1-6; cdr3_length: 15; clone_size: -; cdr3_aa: CASSSSTQGHSPLHF
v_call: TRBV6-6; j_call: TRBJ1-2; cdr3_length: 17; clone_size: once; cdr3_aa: CASSRNRGGIGGYGYTF
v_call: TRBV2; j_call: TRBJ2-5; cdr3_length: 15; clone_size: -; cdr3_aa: CASSVGSGAQETQYF
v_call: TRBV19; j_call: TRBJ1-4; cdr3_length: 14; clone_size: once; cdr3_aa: CASSRTDGGEKLFF
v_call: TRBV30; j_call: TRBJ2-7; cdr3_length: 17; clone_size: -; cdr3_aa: CAWSVGVGLAVIYEQYF
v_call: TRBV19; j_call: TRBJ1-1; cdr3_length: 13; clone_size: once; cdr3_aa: CASQWGPNTEAFF
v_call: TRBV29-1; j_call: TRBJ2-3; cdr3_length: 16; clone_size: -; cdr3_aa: CSARSTGPVFTDTQYF
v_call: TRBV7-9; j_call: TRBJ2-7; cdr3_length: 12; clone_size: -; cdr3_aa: CASSQTEYEQYF
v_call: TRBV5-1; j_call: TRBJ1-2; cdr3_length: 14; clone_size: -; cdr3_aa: CASSIGTGGYGYTF
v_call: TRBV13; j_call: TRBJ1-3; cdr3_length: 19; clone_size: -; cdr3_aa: CASSPRARGVKGSGNTIYF
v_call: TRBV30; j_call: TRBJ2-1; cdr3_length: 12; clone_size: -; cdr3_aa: CAWAPGGNEQFF
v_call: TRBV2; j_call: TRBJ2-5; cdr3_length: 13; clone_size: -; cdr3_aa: CASRGQGQETQYF
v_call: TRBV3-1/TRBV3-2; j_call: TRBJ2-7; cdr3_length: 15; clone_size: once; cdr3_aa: CASSPLGLPTYEQYF
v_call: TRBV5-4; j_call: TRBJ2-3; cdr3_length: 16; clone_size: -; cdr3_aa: CASSLGLRGDTDTQYF
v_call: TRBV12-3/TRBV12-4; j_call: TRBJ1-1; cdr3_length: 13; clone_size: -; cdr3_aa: CASSLVQGAGAFF
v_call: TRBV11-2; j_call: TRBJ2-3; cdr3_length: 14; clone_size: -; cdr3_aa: CASSLDQVRDTQYF
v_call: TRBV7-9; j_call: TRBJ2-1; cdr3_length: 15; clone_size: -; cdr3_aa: CASSFPGGTYNEQFF
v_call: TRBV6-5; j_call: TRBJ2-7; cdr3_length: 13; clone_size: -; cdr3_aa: CASRRYDSYEQYF
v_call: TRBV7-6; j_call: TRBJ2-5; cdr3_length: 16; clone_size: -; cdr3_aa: CASSKSSGAQRGTQYF
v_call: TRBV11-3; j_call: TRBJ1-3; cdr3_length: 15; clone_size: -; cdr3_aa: CASSLSGGSGNTIYF
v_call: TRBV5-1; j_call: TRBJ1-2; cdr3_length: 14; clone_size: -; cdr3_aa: CASSLLGGEYGYTF
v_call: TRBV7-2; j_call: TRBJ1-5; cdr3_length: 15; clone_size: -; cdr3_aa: CASSTPTGARQPQHF
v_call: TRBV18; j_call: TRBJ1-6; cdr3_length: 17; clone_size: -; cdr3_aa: CASSPRAKTDHNSPLHF
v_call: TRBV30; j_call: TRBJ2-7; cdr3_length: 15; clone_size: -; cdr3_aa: CAWNPGTGISYEQYF
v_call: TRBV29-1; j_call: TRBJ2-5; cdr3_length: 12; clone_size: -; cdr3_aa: CSVLRVQETQYF
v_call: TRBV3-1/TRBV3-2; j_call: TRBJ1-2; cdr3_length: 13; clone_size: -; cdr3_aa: CASSDRRHYGYTF
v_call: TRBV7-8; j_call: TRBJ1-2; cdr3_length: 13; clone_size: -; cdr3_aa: CASSLGTDYGYTF
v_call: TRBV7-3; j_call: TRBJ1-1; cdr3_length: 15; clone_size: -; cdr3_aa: CASSFGGGGNTEAFF
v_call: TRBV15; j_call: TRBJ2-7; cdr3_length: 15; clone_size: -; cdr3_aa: CATSRGPPGSYEQYF
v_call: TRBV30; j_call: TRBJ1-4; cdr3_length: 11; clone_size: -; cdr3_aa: CAWSPNEKLFF
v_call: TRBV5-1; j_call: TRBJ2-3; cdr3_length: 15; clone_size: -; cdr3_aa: CASKSRGASTDTQYF
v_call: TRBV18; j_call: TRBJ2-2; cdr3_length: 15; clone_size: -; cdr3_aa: CASSRQGANTGELFF
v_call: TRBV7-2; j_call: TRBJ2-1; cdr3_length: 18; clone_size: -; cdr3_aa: CASSLASGGGLGGNEQFF
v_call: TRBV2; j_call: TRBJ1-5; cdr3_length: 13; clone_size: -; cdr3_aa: CASSEEVAGPQHF
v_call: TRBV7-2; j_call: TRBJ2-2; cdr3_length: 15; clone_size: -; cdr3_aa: CASSPVQGRAGELFF
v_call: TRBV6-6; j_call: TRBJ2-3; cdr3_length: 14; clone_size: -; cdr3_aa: CASSRGTSTDTQYF
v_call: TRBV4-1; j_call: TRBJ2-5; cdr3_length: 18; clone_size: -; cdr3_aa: CASSQQIRLAGGLETQYF
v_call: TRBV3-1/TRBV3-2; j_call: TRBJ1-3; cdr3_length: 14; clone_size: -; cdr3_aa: CASSQRNSGNTIYF
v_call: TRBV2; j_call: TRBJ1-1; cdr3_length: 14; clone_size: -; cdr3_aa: CASYKSTLNTEAFF
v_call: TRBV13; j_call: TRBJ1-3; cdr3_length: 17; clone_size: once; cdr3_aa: CASSSSPGGVSGNTIYF
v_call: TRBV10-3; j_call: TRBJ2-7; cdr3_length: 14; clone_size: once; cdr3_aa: CAISDLAEGYEQYF
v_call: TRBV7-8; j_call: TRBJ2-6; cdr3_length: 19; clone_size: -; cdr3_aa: CASSLGDRGRLSGANVLTF
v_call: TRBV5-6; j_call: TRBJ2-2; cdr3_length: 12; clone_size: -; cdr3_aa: CASSRYTGELFF
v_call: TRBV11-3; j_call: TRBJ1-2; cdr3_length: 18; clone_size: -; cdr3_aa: CASSLMGKLRDSDYGYTF